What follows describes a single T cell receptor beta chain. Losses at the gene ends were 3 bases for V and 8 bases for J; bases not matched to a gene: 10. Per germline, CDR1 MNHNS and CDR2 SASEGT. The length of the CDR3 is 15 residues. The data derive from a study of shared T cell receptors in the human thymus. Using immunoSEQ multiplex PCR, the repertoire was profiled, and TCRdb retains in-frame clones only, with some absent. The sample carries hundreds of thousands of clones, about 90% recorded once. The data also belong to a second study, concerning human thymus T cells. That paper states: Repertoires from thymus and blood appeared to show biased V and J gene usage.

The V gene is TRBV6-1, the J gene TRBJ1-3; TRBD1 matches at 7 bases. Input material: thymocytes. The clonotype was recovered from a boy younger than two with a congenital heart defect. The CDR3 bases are TGTGCCAGCAGTGACCGGGACAGCCTCAGGGACACCATATATTTT. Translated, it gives CASSDRDSLRDTIYF.